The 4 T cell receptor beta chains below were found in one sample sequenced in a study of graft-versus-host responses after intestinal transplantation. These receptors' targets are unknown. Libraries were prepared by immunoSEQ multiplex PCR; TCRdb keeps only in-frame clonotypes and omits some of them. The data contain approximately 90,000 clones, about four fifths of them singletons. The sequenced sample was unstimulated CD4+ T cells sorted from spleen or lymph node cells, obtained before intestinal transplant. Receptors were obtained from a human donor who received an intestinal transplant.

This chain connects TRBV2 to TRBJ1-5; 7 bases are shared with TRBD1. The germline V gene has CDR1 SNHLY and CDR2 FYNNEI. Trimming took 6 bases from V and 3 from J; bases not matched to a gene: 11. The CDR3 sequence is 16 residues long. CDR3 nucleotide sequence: TGTGCCAGCAGAGTGGACAGGTGGGGCAACAATCAGCCCCAGCATTTT. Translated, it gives CASRVDRWGNNQPQHF.

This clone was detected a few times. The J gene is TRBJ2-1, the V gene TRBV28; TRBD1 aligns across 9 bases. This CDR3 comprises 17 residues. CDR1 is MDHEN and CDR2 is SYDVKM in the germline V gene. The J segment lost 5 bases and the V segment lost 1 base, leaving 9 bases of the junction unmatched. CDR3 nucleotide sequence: TGTGCCAGCAGTTTATTGTCCGGGACAGGGAGCCACAATGAGCAGTTCTTC. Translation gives CASSLLSGTGSHNEQFF. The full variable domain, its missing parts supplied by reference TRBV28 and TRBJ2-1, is DVKVTQSSRYLVKRTGEKVFLECVQDMDHENMFWYRQDPGLGLRLIYFSYDVKMKEKGDIPEGYSVSREKKERFSLILESASTNQTSMYLCASSLLSGTGSHNEQFFGPGTRLTVL.

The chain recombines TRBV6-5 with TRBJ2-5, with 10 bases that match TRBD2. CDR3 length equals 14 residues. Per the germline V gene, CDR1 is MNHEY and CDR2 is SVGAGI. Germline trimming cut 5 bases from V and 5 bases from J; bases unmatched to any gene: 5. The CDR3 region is CASSEGAGGETQYF. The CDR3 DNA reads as TGTGCCAGCAGTGAGGGAGCGGGGGGGGAGACCCAGTACTTC.

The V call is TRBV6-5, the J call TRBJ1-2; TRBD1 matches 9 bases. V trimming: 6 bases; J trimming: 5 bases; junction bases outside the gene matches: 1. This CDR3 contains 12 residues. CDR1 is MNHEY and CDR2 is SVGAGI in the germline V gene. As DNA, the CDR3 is TGTGCCAGCAGGGACAGGGGATATGGCTACACCTTC. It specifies CASRDRGYGYTF.